This T cell receptor beta chain was profiled in a study of spatial heterogeneity in lung cancer. Study-wide points: Mutation tallies in tumors tracked expanded intratumoral alpha and beta TCR counts.

From germline, CDR1 is SGHRS and CDR2 YFSETQ. The CDR3 has 15 amino acids. The V end was cut by 4 bases, the J end by 4 bases, with 17 bases between. TCRdb ran MiXCR on the 5' RACE reads and lists one entry per CDR3 protein. The sample includes some 2,100 distinct CDR3 sequences, around 1% seen only once; the top ten take 21%. Sample share makes this clonotype medium-sized. Antigen specificity is unknown. Time point reported: sample taken at primary tumor resection. The TCR originated in a male donor with early-stage non-small cell lung cancer. V is TRBV5-1 and J is TRBJ2-5; maybe TRBD1 (5 bases). Sequenced here: lung tumor tissue, sampled at surgery. In nucleotides, the CDR3 is TGCGCCAGCAGCCTCGGCAGGGCAAGGGTAGAGACCCAGTACTTC. Residues: CASSLGRARVETQYF.